These 9 T cell receptor beta chains came from one sample sequenced in a study of CD8+ T cells in alopecia areata. cDNA prepared by RNA extraction and subsequent reverse transcription served as the template for sequencing. Sequencing was performed with immunoSEQ multiplex PCR; in TCRdb, only in-frame clones are kept and a portion is missing. This repertoire shows nearly 110,000 clones, around 84% found once; its top ten account for roughly 23%. Treatment given: oral pan-JAK inhibitor, 5-10 mg twice daily. Sample: CD8+ T cells sorted from blood, taken at week 24, from a patient treated with tofacitinib. The receptor set was obtained from a human donor with alopecia areata.

This clone was counted once. This chain uses TRBV7-6 with TRBJ1-4; D is possibly TRBD1 (5 bases). V lost 5 bases to trimming and J lost 8 bases, with 15 bases between them. Germline CDR1 and CDR2: SGHVS and FNYEAQ. The CDR3 has 14 amino acids. CDR3 sequence (DNA): TGTGCCAGCAGCCCCGGGCAGGGTAGAGAAAAACTGTTTTTT. Translated: CASSPGQGREKLFF.

This clone came up a few times. The chain uses TRBV4-1 and TRBJ2-3; 7 bases agree with TRBD1. The CDR3 loop spans 16 amino acids. The germline V gene has CDR1 MGHRA and CDR2 YSYEKL. V lost 5 bases and J lost 0; bases outside the gene matches: 8. The CDR3 bases are TGCGCCAGCAGCGACCCGACAGGGACCAGCACAGATACGCAGTATTTT. Translated, it gives CASSDPTGTSTDTQYF.

This rearrangement joins TRBV29-1 to TRBJ1-4; 8 nucleotides agree with TRBD1. The CDR3 totals 13 residues. Per germline, CDR1 SQVTM and CDR2 ANQGSEA. After removal of 1 base from V and 7 bases from J, the junction contained 2 bases not matched to a gene. In nucleotides, the CDR3 is TGCAGCGTTGAAGGGACAGGGAGTGAAAAACTGTTTTTT. Translation: CSVEGTGSEKLFF.

For this clone: One junction end does not reproduce the germline sequence, and a read error may be involved. This chain uses TRBV7-3 with TRBJ2-7; D unresolved. Per germline, CDR1 SGHTA and CDR2 FQGTGA. CDR3 size: 17 residues. The CDR3 loop reads CASSFPLRWRRTYEQYF. In DNA, the CDR3 is TGTGCTAGCAGCTTCCCCCTCCGGTGGCGACGGACCTACGAGCAGTACTTC. The full variable domain, its missing parts supplied by reference TRBV7-3 and TRBJ2-7, is GAGVSQTPSNKVTEKGKYVELRCDPISGHTALYWYRQSLGQGPEFLIYFQGTGAADDSGLPNDRFFAVRPEGSVSTLKIQRTERGDSAVYLCASSFPLRWRRTYEQYFGPGTRLTVT.

J is TRBJ2-7 and V is TRBV2; a weak D match, TRBD2 (6 bases). Trimming left V 2 bases short and J 0 bases short, with 11 bases between. The CDR3 covers 15 residues. Looked up from germline, CDR1 is SNHLY and CDR2 is FYNNEI. The CDR3 sequence: CASSERTGDSYEQYF. The CDR3 coding sequence is TGTGCCAGCAGTGAACGGACGGGAGACTCCTACGAGCAGTACTTC.

J is TRBJ2-6 and V is TRBV10-2; the D is unclear. This CDR3 has 14 amino acids. The germline CDR1 and CDR2 sequences are WSHSY and SAAADI. Trimming shortened V by 8 bases and J by 2 bases, and 10 bases separated the two germline ends. The CDR3 DNA follows: TGCGCCAGCGCTCCTGGGGCTGGGGCCAACGTCCTGACTTTC. Its translation: CASAPGAGANVLTF.

This clone was found a few times. The V call is TRBV28, the J call TRBJ2-5; 9 nucleotides agree with TRBD2. With 5 bases clipped from V and 4 bases from J, the junction kept 5 bases outside the gene matches. This CDR3 comprises 14 residues. CDR1 is MDHEN, CDR2 SYDVKM, per germline. As DNA, the CDR3 is TGTGCCAGCAGTCTGGGACTAGCAGTAGAGACCCAGTACTTC. As protein: CASSLGLAVETQYF.

The chain couples TRBV2 to TRBJ2-2, with D unresolved. V gave up 3 bases and J gave up 0 bases, with 8 bases separating them. CDR3 length: 15 residues. Germline V gene sequence: CDR1 SNHLY, CDR2 FYNNEI. The CDR3 loop is CASSDPIANTGELFF. CDR3 DNA sequence: TGTGCCAGCAGTGACCCCATCGCGAACACCGGGGAGCTGTTTTTT.

The chain uses TRBV10-3 and TRBJ2-3; the D gene is possibly TRBD1 (6 bases). V dropped 4 bases and J dropped 4 bases, with 15 bases sitting between them. CDR1 and CDR2 from the germline V gene are ENHRY and SYGVKD. The CDR3 contains 15 residues. DNA for the CDR3: TGTGCCATCAGTGGGACAGCCAGGGCGCCAGATACGCAGTATTTT. Its translation is CAISGTARAPDTQYF.